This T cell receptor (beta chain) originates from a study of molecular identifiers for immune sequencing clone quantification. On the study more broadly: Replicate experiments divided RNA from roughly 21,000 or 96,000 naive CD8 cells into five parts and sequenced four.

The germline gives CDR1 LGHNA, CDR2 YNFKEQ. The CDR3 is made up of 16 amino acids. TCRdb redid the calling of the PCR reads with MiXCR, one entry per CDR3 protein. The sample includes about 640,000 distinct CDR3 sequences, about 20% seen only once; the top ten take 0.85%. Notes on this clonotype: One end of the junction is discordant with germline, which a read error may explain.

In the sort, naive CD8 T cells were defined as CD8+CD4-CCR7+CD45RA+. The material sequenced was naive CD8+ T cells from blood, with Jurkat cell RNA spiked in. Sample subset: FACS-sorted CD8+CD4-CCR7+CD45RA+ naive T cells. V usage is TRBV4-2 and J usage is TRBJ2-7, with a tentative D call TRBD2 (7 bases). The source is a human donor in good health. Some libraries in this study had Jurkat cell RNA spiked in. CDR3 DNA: TGTGCCAGCAGCCCTGGGTGGGGGGGGGGCGCGTACGGGCAGTACTTC. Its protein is CASSPGWGGGAYGQYF.